This T cell receptor beta chain derives from a study of cytomegalovirus exposure and HLA in healthy donors. Study-wide context: Among over 350 genotyped donors, approximately 80% fell in the Caucasian-associated ancestry cluster. Study results and caveats: The study designated 150 to 200 TCR beta chains cytomegalovirus-associated. An analysis that came later showed most CMV-associated TCR beta chains appearing HLA-restricted.

PCR primers comprised 60 Vbeta and 13 Jbeta primers. This table comes from immunoSEQ multiplex PCR, and its TCRdb copy is limited to in-frame clones, with some not included. Among fewer than 140,000 clones listed, roughly four fifths were seen once. In nominal health when sampled, donors likely had unrecorded immune exposures nonetheless. As concerns this clone: The antigen is not known.

CDR1 is ENHRY and CDR2 is SYGVKD in the germline V gene. This CDR3 has 16 amino acids. V lost 6 bases and J lost 5, with 22 bases in between. Material: PBMCs. The sequence came from a woman between 45 and 60 years old in good health and CMV-seropositive. The chain combines TRBV10-3 with TRBJ1-1, with D perhaps matching TRBD1 (6 bases). The CDR3 sequence is CAISQLGSRGGTEAFF. As DNA, the CDR3 is TGTGCCATCAGCCAACTGGGGTCCAGAGGGGGAACTGAAGCTTTCTTT.